This T cell receptor beta chain was sequenced in a study of T-cell reconstitution after alpha-beta-depleted transplantation in children. A TCRbeta library incorporating unique molecular identifiers was prepared. TCRdb fed the PCR reads into MiXCR, producing one record per CDR3 protein. Of roughly 200,000 distinct CDR3 sequences in the sample, 8% to 9.5% were seen once. A few counts support this clonotype. Germline CDR1 MNHEY, CDR2 SVGAGI. V shed 0 bases and J shed 5 bases, with 10 bases lying between them. This CDR3 is 14 amino acids long. The receptor was derived from a human donor who donated a stem cell graft to a child with acute lymphoblastic leukemia. This specimen was PBMCs from the stem cell graft donor, taken from the stem cell graft. V is TRBV6-5 and J is TRBJ1-1; D unclear. CDR3 in amino acids: CASSYSIADTEAFF. CDR3 coding DNA: TGTGCCAGCAGTTACTCGATAGCGGATACTGAAGCTTTCTTT.